This T cell receptor beta chain was sequenced for a study of cytomegalovirus exposure and HLA in healthy donors. The CDR3 consists of 16 residues. Per germline, CDR1 MNHEY and CDR2 SMNVEV (reference sequence). Trimming at V came to 6 bases and at J to 2 bases, leaving 13 bases not matched to a gene. PCR was performed using 60 Vbeta and 13 Jbeta primers. Generated by immunoSEQ multiplex PCR, the TCRdb table keeps only in-frame clones and is missing some. The sample comprises about 170,000 clones, under 90% of which are singletons, and 1.5% rests with the top ten. This chain connects TRBV27 to TRBJ2-7; TRBD1 agrees at 7 bases. Sequenced sample: PBMCs. The clonotype originates from a male donor in good health and CMV-seronegative. The CDR3 is CASSRTTGPRTYEQYF. CDR3 nucleotides: TGTGCCAGCAGCCGAACGACAGGGCCCAGGACCTACGAGCAGTACTTC.